This T cell receptor beta chain is from a study of blood T cell repertoires in COVID-19. About the study: Samples of COVID-19 (acute and convalescent) were obtained from the United States, Italy and Spain.

It was during active infection that Seattle patients were enrolled and then longitudinally followed. In this sample, this clone turned up once. Under the authors' procedure: Estimation of nucleated cell counts relied on the amplification of reference gene primers. Assay: immunoSEQ multiplex PCR; the TCRdb copy retains only in-frame clones and omits some. For V, J and clone size, that table is used; D and trimming come from the DNA. In the table there are some 400,000 clones, around 87% of which are singletons. This receptor was identified in a woman aged 60-70 years with COVID-19, enrolled during active disease. Sequencing input: peripheral blood.

The chain's CDR3 is CATQGGTEAFF. CDR3 sequence (DNA): TGTGCCACACAGGGCGGGACTGAAGCTTTCTTT. This chain uses TRBV6-5 with TRBJ1-1; D possibly corresponds to TRBD1 (6 bases). This CDR3 is built from 11 residues. Germline CDR1 MNHEY, CDR2 SVGAGI. The V gene lost 10 bases and the J gene lost 5 bases, with 11 bases spanning the gap.